Sequencing of this T cell receptor (beta chain) was carried out in a study of blood T cell repertoires in COVID-19 (dated by TCRdb to 2018 to 2021). Regarding the complete study: Samples from collaborators originated in the United States, Italy and Spain and spanned both the acute and convalescent phases of COVID-19. The prospective study material was composed of cDNA or gDNA derived from T cells, B-cell-depleted T cells, or PBMCs. Deeply sampled blood TCRbeta repertoires from subjects exposed to, actively infected with, or recovered from COVID-19 were included in the dataset. A freely available public database, intended as a resource for researchers studying the immune response to SARS-CoV-2, is where the repertoires were released. Samples came from the ongoing ImmuneRACE study (first 160 participants) plus 1,254 subjects from 6 global collaborators. A de-identified subject ID, COVID-19 status, age in years and sex were almost always included in the sample metadata. Where HLA class I and class II types were available, the types were taken from metadata supplied by the sample provider, not from assay-based typing.

Counted from cysteine to phenylalanine, this CDR3 has 14 amino acids. Only the CDR3 DNA stays, 42 bases, in frame from base 1. Taken from the germline V gene (reference sequence), the CDR1 and CDR2 loops are LGHDT and YNNKEL. V and J are truncated by 5 bases and 6 bases respectively, leaving an intervening sequence of 15 bases. The immunoSEQ Assay, a bias-controlled multiplex PCR, was used to amplify TCRbeta CDR3 regions from genomic DNA. From the authors' description of their analysis: The number of nucleated cells in each sample was estimated by amplification of reference gene primers within the assay. To quantify the absolute abundance of each unique TCRbeta CDR3 rearrangement, sequence reads were collapsed and filtered. For each sample, productive Simpson clonality was calculated by taking the square root of Simpson's diversity index across productive rearrangements. In TCRdb, the immuneACCESS table is reduced to in-frame sequences with V and J assigned. These tables do not hold every clone; where another copy was compared, an unresolved V gene accounts for under half, and the others remain unexplained. V and J calls and clone size come straight from that table; D and trimming were deduced from the DNA. In all, the sample holds tens of thousands of clones, and 65% to 90% of those were seen once. The ten biggest clones cover about 6% of the sample.

Each collaborating institution followed its own protocols to collect whole blood in K2EDTA tubes. For TCRbeta analysis, collaborators shipped samples as frozen whole blood, isolated PBMCs, or DNA extracted from either of those sample types. A word on this clone: Its binding antigen is unknown. Within one base of it there is no much larger clone, and no base qualities were kept.

Broader findings and caveats from the paper: The amount of clinical and demographic metadata varied by source and participant and was provided uncurated.

The sequence came from a woman aged 55 to 70 with acute or convalescent COVID-19. The sample taken for sequencing was peripheral blood. Rearrangement joined TRBV3-1 (or the pseudogene TRBV3-2) to TRBJ2-3, with no confidently assigned D gene. The base sequence is TGTGCCAGCAGCTCATCCAATGGCCCTGATACGCAGTATTTT. Its protein is CASSSSNGPDTQYF.